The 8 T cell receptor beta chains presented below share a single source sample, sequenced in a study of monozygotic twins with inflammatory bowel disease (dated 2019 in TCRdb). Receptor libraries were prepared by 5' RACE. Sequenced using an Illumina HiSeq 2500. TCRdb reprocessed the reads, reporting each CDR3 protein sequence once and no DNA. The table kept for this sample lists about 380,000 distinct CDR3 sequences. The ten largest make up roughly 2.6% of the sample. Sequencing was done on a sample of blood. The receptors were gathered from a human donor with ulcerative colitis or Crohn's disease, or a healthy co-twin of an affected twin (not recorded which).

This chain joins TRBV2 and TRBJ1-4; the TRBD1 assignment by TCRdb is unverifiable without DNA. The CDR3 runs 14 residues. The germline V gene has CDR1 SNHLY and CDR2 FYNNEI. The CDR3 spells CASSEGQGGQKLFF.

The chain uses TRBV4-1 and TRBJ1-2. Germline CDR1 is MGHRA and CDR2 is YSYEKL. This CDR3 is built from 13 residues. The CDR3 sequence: CASSQDLVSGYTF.

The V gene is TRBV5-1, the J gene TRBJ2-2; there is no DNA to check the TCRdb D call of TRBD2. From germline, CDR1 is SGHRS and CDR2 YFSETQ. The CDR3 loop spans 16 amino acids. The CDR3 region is CASRTSRGEGTGELFF.

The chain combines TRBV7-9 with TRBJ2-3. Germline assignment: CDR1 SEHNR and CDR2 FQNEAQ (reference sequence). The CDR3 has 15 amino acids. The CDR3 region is CASSSRSFSTDTQYF. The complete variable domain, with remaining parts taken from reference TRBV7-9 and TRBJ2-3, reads DTGVSQNPRHKITKRGQNVTFRCDPISEHNRLYWYRQTLGQGPEFLTYFQNEAQLEKSRLLSDRFSAERPKGSFSTLEIQRTEQGDSAMYLCASSSRSFSTDTQYFGPGTRLTVL.

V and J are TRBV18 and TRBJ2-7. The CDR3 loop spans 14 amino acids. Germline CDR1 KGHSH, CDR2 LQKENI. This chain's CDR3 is CASSLYRDLYEQYF.

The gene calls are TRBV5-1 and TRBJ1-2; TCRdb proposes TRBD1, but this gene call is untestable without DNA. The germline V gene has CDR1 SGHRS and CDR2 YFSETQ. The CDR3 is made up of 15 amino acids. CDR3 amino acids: CASSFDGGSNYGYTF.

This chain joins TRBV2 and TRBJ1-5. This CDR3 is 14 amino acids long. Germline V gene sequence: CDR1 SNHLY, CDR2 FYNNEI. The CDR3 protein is CASRITGSGQPQHF.

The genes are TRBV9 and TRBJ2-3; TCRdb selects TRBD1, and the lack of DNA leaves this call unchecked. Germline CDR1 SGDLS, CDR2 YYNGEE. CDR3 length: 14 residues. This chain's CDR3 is CASSVAGGPDSQYF. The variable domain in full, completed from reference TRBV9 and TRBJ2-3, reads DSGVTQTPKHLITATGQRVTLRCSPRSGDLSVYWYQQSLDQGLQFLIQYYNGEERAKGNILERFSAQQFPDLHSELNLSSLELGDSALYFCASSVAGGPDSQYFGPGTRLTVL.